This T cell receptor beta chain stems from a study of T-cell reconstitution after alpha-beta-depleted transplantation in children. This clonotype has at least ten counts. Its target is not known. Study-wide findings and caveats: T cells produced anew were the main source of T-cell counts and diversity one year after transplant. For some patients, TCRbeta diversity was high at day 60 because of recipient T cells and thymic progenitors that survived. Reportedly, alpha-beta T cells present about two months post-transplant originated from several hundred expanded clones of graft origin.

The TCRbeta library incorporated unique molecular identifiers. TCRdb reprocessed the PCR reads with MiXCR, giving one entry per CDR3 protein. The data contain about 490,000 distinct CDR3 sequences, 10% of them singletons. The sequencing here drew on PBMCs, taken before TCRalphabeta/CD19-depleted stem cell transplant. The receptor was isolated from a child younger than 10 with inherited bone marrow failure, due to receive a stem cell transplant.

The CDR3 DNA is TGTGCCAGCAGTTACCTCTCGGGTGGGGAGACCCAGTACTTC. Translated, it gives CASSYLSGGETQYF. The chain has TRBV6-5 and TRBJ2-5; no clear D. CDR3 length: 14 amino acids. V was pared by 2 bases and J by 5 bases, with 12 bases between. CDR1 MNHEY and CDR2 SVGAGI come from the germline V gene.